The present entry profiles one T cell receptor (beta chain) with its context. What antigen it recognizes has not been identified. Base qualities are missing; no much larger clone stands one base away. A MiSeq instrument was used for deep resolution sequencing, which targeted depths ranging from 1 in 1 million up to 1 in 200,000 T cells, with coverage averaging 10x for each clonotype. TCR beta libraries were generated with the immunoSEQ hsTCRB Kit. Under the source paper's analysis protocol: ImmunoSEQ Data Assistant and ImmunoSEQ Analyzer were used for data analysis, and V, D and J genes were assigned according to IMGT definitions. Clonality was computed as one minus normalized Shannon entropy of productive rearrangement frequencies, ranging from 0 to 1. Only overrepresented clonotypes making up at least 0.05% of each patient's repertoire were included in the public clonotype analysis. Approximately 12 age-matched healthy donor repertoires from immuneACCESS were used as controls for clonality. Not all clones reach the TCRdb copy of this immuneACCESS table, which keeps in-frame sequences only. Checked studies attribute under half of the gap to unresolved V genes and leave the rest unexplained. V and J calls and clone size are given by that table; D and trimming were obtained from the DNA. Within this sample are about 160,000 clones, with less than 85% of them counted one time only. Of the sample, 3.5% to 5.5% falls within the top ten clones.

The time point label, as the study defines it: roughly 2 years on ibrutinib. For TCR beta library preparation, around 2.1 micrograms of genomic DNA were extracted from the cryopreserved PBMCs. High-throughput TCR beta sequencing was performed on longitudinal blood samples from CLL patients receiving ibrutinib monotherapy. The patients took part in an open-label, single-center phase 2 trial of ibrutinib monotherapy. Between the V and J ends, shortened by 3 bases and 5 bases respectively, the junction contains 19 bases. The germline V gene sets CDR1 to MNHEY and CDR2 to SVGAGI. The CDR3 contains 16 residues, cysteine and phenylalanine counted. Only the CDR3 DNA is retained, 48 bases long and in frame from the first base. This record belongs to a study of cytotoxic CD8 clonotypes in ibrutinib-treated CLL (dated by TCRdb to the early 2020s). About the investigation overall: In this cohort, more than 14 patients were treatment-naive and more than 9 were relapsed/refractory, while roughly 17 had unmutated IGHV. All remission and progressive disease samples were collected while patients were still receiving ibrutinib. Response samples were obtained after a median of 12 months of treatment, with a range of about 6 to 40 months. Cryopreserved peripheral blood mononuclear cells were collected at three points: before therapy, at response, and at either sustained remission or disease progression. Of the 90 or so participants in the trial, about 25 had longitudinal samples available. On average, each sample yielded around 250,000 productive templates and tens of thousands of productive rearrangements. Responses were partial in 24 patients and complete in 2; after median around 72 months follow-up, about 14 stayed in remission and about twelve progressed. The investigation overall reported the following: Clonality rose at ibrutinib response, remained stable during sustained remission, and dropped back toward baseline at progression. Public clonotypes were rare and either shrank or stayed stable during treatment, and the rise in clonality at ibrutinib response reflected expansion of private clonotypes. Sampling times were not matched between sustained-remission and progressing patients, and lymph node repertoires were not studied. At baseline, clonality was higher than in age-matched healthy donors and showed a strong correlation with circulating CD8+ T-cell counts.

The sequence was collected from a human donor with chronic lymphocytic leukemia. Source: PBMCs, taken after 24 months of ibrutinib treatment. The sequence joins TRBV6-5 to TRBJ2-5; the D segment may tentatively be TRBD1 or TRBD2, each giving 5 matched bases. The DNA sequence follows: TGTGCCAGCAGTTATAGTCTGGGGACGGGGATTGAGACCCAGTACTTC. This encodes CASSYSLGTGIETQYF.